Shown below are 28 T cell receptor beta chains from a single sample sequenced in a study of cytomegalovirus exposure and HLA in healthy donors. Both 60 Vbeta primers and 13 Jbeta primers went into the PCR. The protocol was immunoSEQ multiplex PCR, while the TCRdb copy is restricted to in-frame clones and leaves out a portion. The sample carries approximately 32,000 clones, 90% recorded once. Sequenced input: PBMCs. The receptors stem from a woman between 18 and 29 years old in good health and CMV-seronegative.

There are a few counts of this clone. The chain links TRBV9 to TRBJ2-3, with TRBD2 identical over 7 bases. The CDR3 runs 15 residues. Germline CDR1 SGDLS, CDR2 YYNGEE. The V and J ends lost 4 bases and 0 bases, in that order; junction bases with no gene match: 5. The CDR3 loop reads CASSPWEGSTDTQYF. The CDR3 DNA follows: TGTGCCAGCAGCCCCTGGGAGGGCAGCACAGATACGCAGTATTTT.

The chain combines TRBV28 with TRBJ2-1; 14 bases fit TRBD2. The length of the CDR3 is 21 residues. The V segment lost 5 bases and the J segment 5 bases; nucleotides outside the gene matches: 20. The V gene's germline CDR1 is MDHEN and CDR2 SYDVKM. The CDR3 here is CASSTLSRTGTSGSKNNEQFF. The CDR3 coding sequence is TGTGCCAGCAGTACCTTATCCCGGACCGGGACTAGCGGGAGTAAGAACAATGAGCAGTTCTTC.

The gene calls are TRBV15 and TRBJ2-7; 7 positions agree with TRBD1. CDR3 size: 15 residues. J gave up 2 bases and V 0 bases, and 4 bases lay outside the gene matches. CDR1 and CDR2 (germline): LNHNV, YYDKDF (reference sequence). DNA of the CDR3: TGTGCCACCAGCAGAGATGGACAGGCCACCTACGAGCAGTACTTC. It encodes CATSRDGQATYEQYF.

The genes are TRBV6-1 and TRBJ2-7; 11 nucleotides match TRBD2. CDR1 MNHNS and CDR2 SASEGT come from the germline V gene. V shed 4 bases, J shed 3 bases, and the junction held 2 bases outside the gene matches. This CDR3 has 14 residues. This CDR3 is CASSVAGGYYEQYF. The CDR3 coding sequence is TGTGCCAGCAGTGTAGCGGGGGGGTACTACGAGCAGTACTTC.

The chain employs TRBV4-1 and TRBJ2-7, with TRBD2 matching 13 bases. Germline loops: CDR1 MGHRA, CDR2 YSYEKL. This CDR3 contains 18 residues. V shed 1 base, J shed 2 bases, and the junction held 8 bases outside the gene matches. The DNA of the CDR3 is TGCGCCAGCAGCCAAGCCAGGACTAGCGGGAGAACCGCCTACGAGCAGTACTTC. Translating gives CASSQARTSGRTAYEQYF.

The V gene is TRBV28, the J gene TRBJ2-1, with 11 nucleotides matching TRBD2. This CDR3 contains 19 residues. Germline V gene sequence: CDR1 MDHEN, CDR2 SYDVKM. V lost 6 bases and J lost 2; bases outside the gene matches: 15. For the CDR3, the DNA is TGTGCCAGCAGCCGGCAGGGGGGACTAGCGGTCCGCACCTACAATGAGCAGTTCTTC. Translation: CASSRQGGLAVRTYNEQFF.

This chain uses TRBV7-2 with TRBJ1-2, with 11 bases identical to TRBD1. Germline values: CDR1 SGHTA, CDR2 FQGNSA. V trimming: 5 bases; J trimming: 4 bases; junction bases outside the gene matches: 9. The CDR3 loop spans 16 amino acids. This chain's CDR3 is CASSPRTGGGSYGYTF. The CDR3 DNA reads TGTGCCAGCAGCCCAAGGACAGGGGGCGGGAGCTATGGCTACACCTTC.

The chain couples TRBV10-1 to TRBJ2-5; D might be TRBD1 (5 bases). The V and J ends lost 5 bases and 6 bases respectively, with 16 bases between them. Germline assignment: CDR1 WNHNN and CDR2 SYGVQD (reference sequence). The CDR3 loop spans 14 amino acids. This CDR3 reads CASSTTASWKTQYF. The CDR3 DNA sequence: TGCGCCAGCAGTACGACAGCAAGTTGGAAGACCCAGTACTTC.

This chain uses TRBV9 with TRBJ1-5; possible D gene TRBD1, 5 bases. The CDR3 contains 14 residues. The germline gives CDR1 SGDLS, CDR2 YYNGEE. V was pared by 5 bases and J by 8 bases, with 17 bases between. The CDR3 DNA reads as TGTGCCAGCAGTCATTTACCAGGGAGGGAGCCCCAGCATTTT. Residues: CASSHLPGREPQHF.

The genes are TRBV6-5 and TRBJ2-6; TRBD1 matches 7 bases. In germline, CDR1 is MNHEY, CDR2 SVGAGI. CDR3 length: 15 residues. V lost 6 bases to trimming and J lost 0 bases; unmatched junction nucleotides: 2. CDR3 in DNA: TGTGCCAGCAGCCCAGGGGGCTCTGGGGCCAACGTCCTGACTTTC. Amino acid sequence: CASSPGGSGANVLTF.

The rearrangement links TRBV19 to TRBJ1-2; D is perhaps TRBD1 (6 bases). V lost 5 bases and J 7 bases, leaving 23 bases between the germline ends. Germline V CDR1 and CDR2: LNHDA, SQIVND (reference sequence). CDR3 length: 16 residues. The CDR3 protein is CASSPLAGSRGGGYTF. CDR3 DNA: TGTGCCAGTAGTCCCTTGGCGGGGTCAAGGGGGGGTGGCTACACCTTC.

The rearrangement links TRBV19 to TRBJ2-7; maybe TRBD2 (6 bases). The V gene lost 5 bases and the J gene lost 6 bases, with 17 bases spanning the gap. In germline, CDR1 is LNHDA, CDR2 SQIVND (reference sequence). This CDR3 is built from 14 residues. The CDR3 DNA reads as TGTGCCAGTAGTCCGAAGACTAGTACTACCGAGCAGTACTTC. As protein: CASSPKTSTTEQYF.

V and J are TRBV6-1 and TRBJ2-7; D gene unclear. V dropped 8 bases and J dropped 0 bases, with 14 bases sitting between them. The CDR3 has 14 residues. The V gene's germline CDR1 is MNHNS and CDR2 SASEGT. CDR3 DNA: TGTGCCAGCTGTACGGAGATCAGCTCCTACGAGCAGTACTTC. This encodes CASCTEISSYEQYF.

This clone showed up just once. The CDR3 here is CASSHNSPQPQHF. CDR3 nucleotides: TGTGCCAGTAGTCACAATTCCCCCCAGCCCCAGCATTTT. This sequence joins TRBV19 and TRBJ1-5; the D is unclear. Germline V gene data show CDR1 as LNHDA and CDR2 as SQIVND (reference sequence). CDR3 length: 13 residues. Trimming took 5 bases from V and 7 from J, leaving 12 bases between them. Drawing the rest from reference TRBV19 and TRBJ1-5, the complete variable domain is DGGITQSPKYLFRKEGQNVTLSCEQNLNHDAMYWYRQDPGQGLRLIYYSQIVNDFQKGDIAEGYSVSREKKESFPLTVTSAQKNPTAFYLCASSHNSPQPQHFGDGTRLSIL.

Turning to this clone: The sample holds other DNA sequences that translate to the same CDR3. The rearrangement links TRBV2 to TRBJ1-6, with 10 bases matching TRBD1. The germline V gene has CDR1 SNHLY and CDR2 FYNNEI. The CDR3 sequence is 13 residues long. Trimming cost V 9 bases and J 7 bases; bases outside gene matches: 3. The CDR3 nucleotides are TGTGCCAGTAAGACAGGGGGCAATTCACCCCTCCACTTT. This encodes CASKTGGNSPLHF.

V usage is TRBV28 and J usage is TRBJ1-1, with D possibly matching TRBD1 (5 bases). The CDR3 is 11 amino acids. Germline V gene lookup returns CDR1 MDHEN and CDR2 SYDVKM. V was pared by 6 bases and J by 8 bases, with 10 bases between. CDR3 amino acids: CASRQAREAFF. The DNA for the CDR3 is TGTGCCAGCAGACAGGCCAGAGAAGCTTTCTTT.

This chain joins TRBV28 and TRBJ2-5, with TRBD2 matching over 11 bases. J lost 0 bases, V lost 10 bases, and 7 bases had no gene match. The CDR3 runs to 15 residues. From germline, CDR1 is MDHEN and CDR2 SYDVKM. The CDR3 spells CATDVAGGYQETQYF. The CDR3 DNA sequence: TGTGCCACCGATGTAGCGGGAGGGTACCAAGAGACCCAGTACTTC.

This chain joins TRBV6-1 and TRBJ1-2; D may be TRBD1 (6 bases). CDR1 is MNHNS, CDR2 SASEGT, per germline. The V end lost 4 bases, the J end lost 3 bases, and 15 bases lay between the germline ends. This CDR3 is 15 amino acids long. CDR3 sequence reads: CASSADRRYDYGYTF. CDR3 nucleotide sequence: TGTGCCAGCAGTGCAGACAGGCGCTACGACTATGGCTACACCTTC.

The chain is built from TRBV7-6 and TRBJ2-3; TRBD2 matches at 9 bases. In germline, CDR1 is SGHVS, CDR2 FNYEAQ. The CDR3 length is 17 residues. The junction had 10 bases not matched to a gene; V was cut back by 2 bases and J by 4 bases. CDR3 sequence: CASSLMLAGTGSDTQYF. The CDR3 DNA is TGTGCCAGCAGCTTAATGCTAGCGGGAACGGGATCAGATACGCAGTATTTT.

The chain combines TRBV5-1 with TRBJ1-1, with a possible D match to TRBD1 (5 bases). Germline V lookup: CDR1 SGHRS, CDR2 YFSETQ. Trimming took 0 bases from V and 3 from J, leaving 15 bases between them. The CDR3 is 16 residues long. CDR3 loop: CASSLGRQPGDTEAFF. In DNA form, the CDR3 reads TGCGCCAGCAGCTTGGGAAGGCAGCCGGGGGACACTGAAGCTTTCTTT.

The chain employs TRBV6-1 and TRBJ2-1; 10 bases map to TRBD2. The CDR3 loop spans 17 amino acids. Germline CDR1 and CDR2: MNHNS and SASEGT. V shed 2 bases and J 10 bases; nucleotides not matched to a gene: 14. The CDR3 loop reads CASSERRPSGSSGEQFF. DNA of the CDR3: TGTGCCAGCAGTGAAAGGCGACCTAGCGGGAGCTCTGGGGAGCAGTTCTTC.

The rearrangement links TRBV28 to TRBJ2-5; TRBD2 agrees at 11 bases. V gave up 5 bases and J gave up 5 bases; unmatched junction bases: 7. Germline values: CDR1 MDHEN, CDR2 SYDVKM. The CDR3 spans 15 residues. As DNA, the CDR3 is TGTGCCAGCAGTCCCCTAGCGGGAGGCGGGGAGACCCAGTACTTC. Protein product: CASSPLAGGGETQYF.

The chain employs TRBV6-5 and TRBJ2-2; the D gene is possibly TRBD1 (6 bases). Trimming took off 7 bases at V and 1 base at J, with 13 bases between the two ends. The CDR3 extends over 15 amino acids. CDR1 and CDR2 (germline): MNHEY, SVGAGI. CDR3 sequence: CASTPGVGNTGELFF. CDR3 bases: TGTGCCAGCACCCCAGGGGTTGGGAACACCGGGGAGCTGTTTTTT.

This rearrangement joins TRBV7-9 to TRBJ2-1, with 10 bases that match TRBD1. Germline CDR1 SEHNR, CDR2 FQNEAQ (reference sequence). Trimming cost V 3 bases and J 7 bases; bases outside gene matches: 3. This CDR3 region has 14 residues. The CDR3 reads CASSFGTGVNEQFF. The CDR3 nucleotides read TGTGCCAGCAGCTTTGGGACAGGGGTTAATGAGCAGTTCTTC.

V and J are TRBV6-4 and TRBJ2-7, with 8 bases fitting TRBD2. Unmatched junction bases numbered 8, after V lost 6 bases and J lost 7 bases. CDR1 is MRHNA and CDR2 is SNTAGT in the germline V gene. The CDR3 sequence is 13 residues long. The CDR3 coding sequence is TGTGCCAGCAGAGAGCGGGAGTTTGGAGAGCAGTACTTC. Its protein product is CASREREFGEQYF.

As to this clone: Other DNA sequences in this specimen translate into the identical CDR3. The V gene is TRBV10-1, the J gene TRBJ2-5, with D maybe TRBD1 (6 bases). This CDR3 comprises 13 residues. The germline gives CDR1 WNHNN, CDR2 SYGVQD (reference sequence). The V end was cut by 0 bases, the J end by 4 bases, with 6 bases between. The CDR3 sequence is CASSESGGETQYF. Written as DNA, the CDR3 is TGCGCCAGCAGTGAGTCAGGGGGAGAGACCCAGTACTTC.

This chain connects TRBV5-4 to TRBJ2-3, with D possibly TRBD2 on 6 matching bases. This CDR3 contains 16 residues. The V gene's germline CDR1 is SGHNT and CDR2 YYREEE (reference sequence). Trimming left V 0 bases short and J 2 bases short, with 13 bases between. In nucleotides, the CDR3 is TGTGCCAGCAGCTTGGGCGGGACTCAACCCACAGATACGCAGTATTTT. Amino acids: CASSLGGTQPTDTQYF.

The rearrangement links TRBV9 to TRBJ2-5; 13 positions agree with TRBD2. Germline CDR1 SGDLS, CDR2 YYNGEE. J was trimmed by 3 bases and V by 4 bases; bases with no gene match: 3. The CDR3 covers 15 residues. As DNA, the CDR3 is TGTGCCAGCAGCTCTGGACTAGCGGGAGAAGAGACCCAGTACTTC. Its translation is CASSSGLAGEETQYF.